These 22 T cell receptor beta chains came from one sample sequenced in a study of spatial heterogeneity in lung cancer. As for time point: sample taken at primary tumor resection. Whole RNA obtained from tumor, nontumor lung or frozen PBMC underwent sequencing without sorting. Each CDR3 protein is one row after TCRdb ran MiXCR on the 5' RACE reads. The repertoire holds roughly 10,000 distinct CDR3 sequences, 4.5% to 7% seen once, with roughly a quarter in the top ten. The sequencing here drew on PBMCs, taken at surgery. These receptors all stem from a male donor with early-stage non-small cell lung cancer.

In this sample, this clonotype is medium-sized (0.01 to 0.1%). The J gene is TRBJ2-7, the V gene TRBV28; a possible D gene is TRBD2 (6 bases). Germline loops: CDR1 MDHEN, CDR2 SYDVKM. Trimming removed 2 bases from V and 6 bases from J, with 17 bases in between. The CDR3 runs to 15 residues. CDR3 protein: CASSLPGVFRSEQYF. In DNA form, the CDR3 reads TGTGCCAGCAGTTTACCGGGAGTCTTTAGGAGCGAGCAGTACTTC.

The table lists this clonotype with many counts. V gene TRBV15 combines with J gene TRBJ2-3, with 13 bases matching TRBD2. CDR1 is LNHNV, CDR2 YYDKDF, per germline (reference sequence). This CDR3 comprises 16 residues. Losses at the gene ends were 5 bases for V and 4 bases for J; bases not matched to a gene: 6. The CDR3 protein is CATSLGLAGAADTQYF. In DNA, the CDR3 is TGTGCCACCAGCCTAGGACTAGCGGGAGCGGCAGATACGCAGTATTTT.

By frequency in the sample, this clonotype is medium-sized. The V and J genes are TRBV14 and TRBJ2-5; D gene ambiguous. Germline CDR1 reads SGHDN; CDR2 reads FVKESK. The V and J ends lost 3 bases and 1 base respectively, with 6 bases between them. The CDR3 has 13 amino acids. CDR3 nucleotides: TGTGCCAGCAGCCAGAGGACCCAAGAGACCCAGTACTTC. Amino acids: CASSQRTQETQYF.

This clonotype was seen at least ten times. The chain uses TRBV6-6 and TRBJ1-3; D is possibly TRBD1 (5 bases). The V gene's germline CDR1 is MNHNY and CDR2 SVGAGI (reference sequence). V shed 2 bases and J shed 0 bases, with 11 bases lying between them. This CDR3 spans 16 amino acids. As DNA, the CDR3 is TGTGCCAGCAGTTACGGGGGGGGAGCCTCTGGAAACACCATATATTTT. Its protein product is CASSYGGGASGNTIYF.

This clonotype was seen only a few times. This chain joins TRBV6-2 or TRBV6-3 and TRBJ1-1, with TRBD1 as a possible D gene (5 bases). CDR1 and CDR2 from the germline V gene are MNHEY and SVGEGT. The V end was cut by 2 bases, the J end by 0 bases, with 7 bases between. The CDR3 has 14 residues. CDR3 nucleotides: TGTGCCAGCAGTTACCAGGGCATGAACACTGAAGCTTTCTTT. Its translation: CASSYQGMNTEAFF.

This clonotype was seen ten or more times. DNA of the CDR3: TGCAGTGCTAGAGCGTGGGGCGGACACACAGATACGCAGTATTTT. It is translated as CSARAWGGHTDTQYF. The chain combines TRBV20-1 with TRBJ2-3; perhaps TRBD1 as D (5 bases). The CDR3 has 15 amino acids. V was trimmed by 1 base and J by 2 bases, leaving 13 bases between them. In germline, CDR1 is DFQATT, CDR2 SNEGSKA (reference sequence).

This clonotype is termed medium-sized. The chain is built from TRBV3-1 and TRBJ2-7; no definite D call. Trimming shortened V by 5 bases and J by 4 bases, and 12 bases separated the two germline ends. The CDR3 totals 13 residues. The germline gives CDR1 LGHDT, CDR2 YNNKEL (reference sequence). The CDR3 DNA is TGTGCCAGCAGCACCTATGCCTCTTACGAGCAGTACTTC. It is translated as CASSTYASYEQYF.

This clonotype was observed at least ten times. The CDR3 nucleotides read TGTGCCAGCAGCTTGGAGGGACCCTATAATTCACCCCTCCACTTT. Encoded protein: CASSLEGPYNSPLHF. The rearrangement joins TRBV7-6 to TRBJ1-6; the D gene is possibly TRBD1 (5 bases). Germline V gives CDR1 SGHVS, CDR2 FNYEAQ. This CDR3 region has 15 residues. V was cut by 3 bases and J by 2 bases, with 8 bases left in between.

The chain couples TRBV14 to TRBJ1-1, with a tentative D call TRBD1 (5 bases). The V end lost 4 bases, the J end lost 8 bases, and 8 bases lay between the germline ends. CDR3 size: 11 residues. Germline values: CDR1 SGHDN, CDR2 FVKESK. The CDR3 DNA is TGTGCCAGCAGCCTCCGGACAGAAGCTTTCTTT. Protein product: CASSLRTEAFF.

This clonotype occurred a few times. In DNA, the CDR3 is TGTGCCAGCAGTTTCGGATGGGGCGGAAGCACAGATACGCAGTATTTT. Protein: CASSFGWGGSTDTQYF. J is TRBJ2-3 and V is TRBV12-3 or TRBV12-4; the D gene is possibly TRBD1 (5 bases). The V gene lost 3 bases and the J gene lost 0 bases, with 13 bases spanning the gap. The CDR3 extends over 16 amino acids.

This clonotype was detected many times. The V and J genes are TRBV13 and TRBJ2-7; D may be TRBD1 (6 bases). The CDR3 length is 15 residues. Trimming left V 2 bases short and J 3 bases short, with 14 bases between. Germline CDR1 and CDR2: PRHDT and FYEKMQ (reference sequence). CDR3 bases: TGTGCCAGCAGCTTACAGGGGTCTACCGGCTACGAGCAGTACTTC. The encoded protein is CASSLQGSTGYEQYF.

This rearrangement joins TRBV14 to TRBJ1-5, with unresolved D. Between the trimmed V and J ends, which lost 1 base and 5 bases, there was a span of 6 bases. Germline lookup yields CDR1 SGHDN and CDR2 FVKESK. CDR3 length: 13 amino acids. The CDR3 bases are TGTGCCAGCAGCCAAGGATTCGATCAGCCCCAGCATTTT. This sequence encodes CASSQGFDQPQHF. The full variable domain, rest sourced from reference TRBV14 and TRBJ1-5, is EAGVTQFPSHSVIEKGQTVTLRCDPISGHDNLYWYRRVMGKEIKFLLHFVKESKQDESGMPNNRFLAERTGGTYSTLKVQPAELEDSGVYFCASSQGFDQPQHFGDGTRLSIL.

By share, this clonotype counts as medium-sized. The V call is TRBV29-1, the J call TRBJ2-4; TRBD2 matches 8 bases. V gave up 2 bases and J gave up 6 bases; unmatched junction bases: 6. CDR1 is SQVTM and CDR2 is ANQGSEA in the germline V gene. This CDR3 comprises 14 residues. CDR3 residues: CSVEKAGDRNIQYF. In DNA form, the CDR3 reads TGCAGCGTTGAAAAAGCGGGAGACAGAAACATTCAGTACTTC.

This clonotype showed up just a few times. The rearrangement uses TRBV5-1 and TRBJ1-1, with D possibly matching TRBD1 (5 bases). The CDR3 is 12 residues long. Trimming stripped 5 bases from V and 3 bases from J, with 8 bases between. Per germline, CDR1 SGHRS and CDR2 YFSETQ. The CDR3 coding sequence is TGCGCCAGCAGTTGGGGGGACACTGAAGCTTTCTTT. Protein sequence: CASSWGDTEAFF.

This clonotype is labeled as medium-sized. The V gene is TRBV6-2 or TRBV6-3, the J gene TRBJ2-3; 12 bases map to TRBD2. This CDR3 has 15 amino acids. The trim removed 7 bases at V and 0 bases at J, leaving 2 bases unmatched. CDR1 and CDR2 (germline): MNHEY, SVGEGT. Written as DNA, the CDR3 is TGTGCCAGCAACGGACTAGCGGGGAGCACAGATACGCAGTATTTT. It specifies CASNGLAGSTDTQYF.

At least ten counts were recorded for this clonotype. J is TRBJ1-1 and V is TRBV29-1; no definite D call. Germline V gene lookup returns CDR1 SQVTM and CDR2 ANQGSEA. CDR3 length: 12 residues. Trimming left V 5 bases short and J 0 bases short, with 7 bases between. CDR3 DNA: TGCAGCGTTAGGACGGTGAACACTGAAGCTTTCTTT. Its translation is CSVRTVNTEAFF.

This clonotype occurred many times. This sequence joins TRBV29-1 and TRBJ2-5; the D is unclear. Trimming stripped 2 bases from V and 3 bases from J, with 16 bases between. This CDR3 contains 15 residues. The germline CDR1 and CDR2 sequences are SQVTM and ANQGSEA. In DNA form, the CDR3 reads TGCAGCGTTGAAAGCCCAGGTTTGAACGAAGAGACCCAGTACTTC. The encoded protein is CSVESPGLNEETQYF.

By share, this clonotype counts as medium-sized. The rearrangement joins TRBV12-3 or TRBV12-4 to TRBJ1-1; D is undetermined. Trimming cost V 1 base and J 4 bases, with 7 bases left between them. This CDR3 is 13 amino acids long. The DNA of the CDR3 is TGTGCCAGCAGTTTAGTACAGATCACTGAAGCTTTCTTT. This translates into CASSLVQITEAFF.

The table lists this clonotype with many counts. The chain joins TRBV27 to TRBJ2-7; tentative D call: TRBD2 (6 bases). CDR1 and CDR2 (germline): MNHEY, SMNVEV (reference sequence). V gave up 3 bases and J gave up 5 bases, with 20 bases separating them. The CDR3 totals 16 residues. The CDR3 nucleotides read TGTGCCAGCAGTTTGGGAATTCTAGCGCCCCAACACGAGCAGTACTTC. The encoded protein is CASSLGILAPQHEQYF.

This clonotype is deemed medium-sized (0.01 to 0.1%). The chain carries TRBV3-1 and TRBJ1-5, with unresolved D. CDR3 size: 15 residues. V lost 1 base and J lost 0, with 7 bases in between. Germline-derived CDR1 and CDR2 are LGHDT and YNNKEL (reference sequence). In nucleotides, the CDR3 is TGTGCCAGCAGCCAAGGGCAGAATAGCAATCAGCCCCAGCATTTT. Translation: CASSQGQNSNQPQHF. Drawing the rest from reference TRBV3-1 and TRBJ1-5, the complete variable domain is DTAVSQTPKYLVTQMGNDKSIKCEQNLGHDTMYWYKQDSKKFLKIMFSYNNKELIINETVPNRFSPKSPDKAHLNLHINSLELGDSAVYFCASSQGQNSNQPQHFGDGTRLSIL.

Concerning this clonotype: A much larger clone differs from this one at a single base, so this may be a read error. This CDR3 fails to terminate in the conserved phenylalanine or tryptophan, so it likely reflects a read error. The chain employs TRBV20-1 and TRBJ1-5; possibly TRBD1 for D (6 bases). Germline CDR1 is DFQATT and CDR2 is SNEGSKA (reference sequence). The CDR3 runs 15 residues. Trimming shortened V by 5 bases and J by 5 bases, and 19 bases separated the two germline ends. As DNA, the CDR3 is TGCAGTGCTCTCCCGGGAGGGGGGATGTATCAGCCCCAGCATTCT. Translated, it gives CSALPGGGMYQPQHS.

In its sample, this clonotype was seen many times. CDR3 sequence: CASSLGPMASGGWYEQFF. The CDR3 DNA reads as TGTGCCAGCAGCTTAGGACCCATGGCTAGCGGGGGTTGGTATGAGCAGTTCTTC. This chain joins TRBV11-2 and TRBJ2-1; 10 bases align to TRBD2. The germline CDR1 and CDR2 sequences are SGHAT and FQNNGV. The junction had 14 bases not matched to a gene; V was cut back by 1 base and J by 8 bases. This CDR3 has 18 amino acids.